This T cell receptor beta chain was recovered during a study of blood T cell repertoires in COVID-19. The table came from immunoSEQ multiplex PCR; TCRdb's copy has only in-frame clones and leaves some out. The sample includes fewer than 300,000 clones, 80% to 90% of them seen just once. Participant age was roughly 18 to 95 years, and participants resided in about 25 US areas. This CDR3 is 13 amino acids long. Germline assignment: CDR1 LGHDT and CDR2 YNNKEL (reference sequence). V shed 0 bases and J shed 9 bases, with 9 bases lying between them. The rearrangement joins TRBV3-1 (or the pseudogene TRBV3-2) to TRBJ1-5; tentatively, D is TRBD1 (6 bases). What was sequenced was PBMCs or T cells enriched from blood (not recorded which). The receptor's source is a woman younger than 45 who had recovered from COVID-19. CDR3 bases: TGTGCCAGCAGCCAAGAATTAGGGGGGCCCCAGCATTTT. This gives the protein CASSQELGGPQHF.